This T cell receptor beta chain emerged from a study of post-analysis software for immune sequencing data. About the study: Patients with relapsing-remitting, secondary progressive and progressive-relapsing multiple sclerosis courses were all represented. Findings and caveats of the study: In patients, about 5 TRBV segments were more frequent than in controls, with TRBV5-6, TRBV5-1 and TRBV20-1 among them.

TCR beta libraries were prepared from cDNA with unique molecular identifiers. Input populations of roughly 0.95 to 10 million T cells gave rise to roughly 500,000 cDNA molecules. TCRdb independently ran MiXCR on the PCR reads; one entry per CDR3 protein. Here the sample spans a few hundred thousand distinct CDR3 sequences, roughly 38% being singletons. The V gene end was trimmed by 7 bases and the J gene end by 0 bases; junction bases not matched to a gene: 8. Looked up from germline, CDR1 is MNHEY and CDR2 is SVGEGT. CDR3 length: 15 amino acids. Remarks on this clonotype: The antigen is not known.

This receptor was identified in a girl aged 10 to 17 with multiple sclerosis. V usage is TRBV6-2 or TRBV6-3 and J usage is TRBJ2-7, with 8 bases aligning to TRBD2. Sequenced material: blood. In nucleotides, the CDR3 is TGTGCCAGCACCACGGGGGGGGCTGGCTCCTACGAGCAGTACTTC. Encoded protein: CASTTGGAGSYEQYF.